The TCR beta chain described here comes from a study of cytomegalovirus exposure and HLA in healthy donors. Notes on the study in general: Analysis performed later showed TCR beta chains linked to HLA being more clonally expanded than equally common others.

V was pared by 2 bases and J by 12 bases, with 13 bases between. The length of the CDR3 is 13 residues. Germline assignment: CDR1 MGHRA and CDR2 YSYEKL. The PCR had 60 Vbeta and 13 Jbeta primers. TCRdb's table, derived via immunoSEQ multiplex PCR, lists solely in-frame clones and lacks some. The profile shows about 86,000 clones, 60% to 80% of them singletons. In the case of this clone: Its antigen is not known.

The sample was PBMCs. The clonotype was recovered from a female donor in good health and CMV-seronegative. The rearrangement links TRBV4-1 to TRBJ1-4, with a possible D match to TRBD1 (6 bases). CDR3 sequence: CASSQTGMEELFF. The CDR3 DNA reads as TGCGCCAGCAGCCAAACAGGGATGGAGGAACTGTTTTTT.